Below, one T cell receptor (beta chain) is given with its context. The antigen is undetermined. Expressed TCRB transcripts were sequenced because the entire RNA isolate underwent reverse transcription. Assay: immunoSEQ multiplex PCR; the TCRdb copy retains only in-frame clones and omits some. Seen here are around 41,000 clones, around 63% observed once, and the top ten hold roughly 1.7%. This entry belongs to a study of beta chain features in type 1 diabetes. V was shortened by 6 bases and J by 1 base, with 12 bases between the two germline ends. The germline CDR1 and CDR2 sequences are SGHVS and FQNEAQ. CDR3 length: 14 residues. Study-level findings and limits: Across all four CD4+ subsets, people with type 1 diabetes showed modestly shorter TCRB CDR3s.

The specimen sequenced was Tregs from blood. The origin of this receptor is a man under 40 with type 1 diabetes. Some clones in this sample may be carry-over from other donors' samples. V and J are TRBV7-8 and TRBJ1-1; D gene ambiguous. As DNA, the CDR3 is TGTGCCAGCAGACCGGGAGTCTGGAACACTGAAGCTTTCTTT. It translates to CASRPGVWNTEAFF.